This TCR beta chain was obtained from a study of response to subunit inactivated influenza vaccine. General study findings and limits: Each seasonal influenza vaccination, the authors suggested, recruits few new T cells.

TCRdb ran MiXCR on the RT-PCR reads and lists one entry per CDR3 protein. Among fewer than 550,000 distinct CDR3 sequences, 25% were seen once, and the ten largest hold less than 2.5%. As for this clonotype: Its antigen remains unknown.

The sequence derives from a man aged 50 or older who received an inactivated influenza vaccine. The specimen was CD4+ T cells sorted from PBMCs, collected around 5 days after vaccination.

This CDR3 is CASSASGTRYNEQFF. The CDR3 DNA reads as TGTGCCAGCAGCGCATCCGGGACTCGCTACAATGAGCAGTTCTTC. The rearrangement uses TRBV7-3 and TRBJ2-1; the D gene is possibly TRBD2 (6 bases). The CDR3 extends over 15 amino acids. Trimming stripped 5 bases from V and 3 bases from J, with 14 bases between. Germline assignment: CDR1 SGHTA and CDR2 FQGTGA.